This T cell receptor beta chain was sequenced in a study of PD-L1 blockade in urothelial cancer. Generated by immunoSEQ multiplex PCR, the TCRdb table keeps only in-frame clones and is missing some. The sample lists around 25,000 clones, approximately 88% occurring once. V lost 4 bases to trimming and J lost 7 bases; unmatched junction nucleotides: 14. Germline V gene sequence: CDR1 SGDLS, CDR2 YYNGEE. The CDR3 runs to 17 residues. Patients yielded 1 to 8 samples each, pretreatment and on-treatment. The sequence came from a man between 50 and 59 years old with urothelial cancer. The chain links TRBV9 to TRBJ2-2, with TRBD2 matching 9 bases. The sample was PBMCs, taken around atezolizumab (anti-PD-L1) treatment. The DNA for the CDR3 is TGTGCCAGCAGCCCCCAAGGGGCGGGGGGGCGGGGCGGGGAGCTGTTTTTT. This sequence encodes CASSPQGAGGRGGELFF.